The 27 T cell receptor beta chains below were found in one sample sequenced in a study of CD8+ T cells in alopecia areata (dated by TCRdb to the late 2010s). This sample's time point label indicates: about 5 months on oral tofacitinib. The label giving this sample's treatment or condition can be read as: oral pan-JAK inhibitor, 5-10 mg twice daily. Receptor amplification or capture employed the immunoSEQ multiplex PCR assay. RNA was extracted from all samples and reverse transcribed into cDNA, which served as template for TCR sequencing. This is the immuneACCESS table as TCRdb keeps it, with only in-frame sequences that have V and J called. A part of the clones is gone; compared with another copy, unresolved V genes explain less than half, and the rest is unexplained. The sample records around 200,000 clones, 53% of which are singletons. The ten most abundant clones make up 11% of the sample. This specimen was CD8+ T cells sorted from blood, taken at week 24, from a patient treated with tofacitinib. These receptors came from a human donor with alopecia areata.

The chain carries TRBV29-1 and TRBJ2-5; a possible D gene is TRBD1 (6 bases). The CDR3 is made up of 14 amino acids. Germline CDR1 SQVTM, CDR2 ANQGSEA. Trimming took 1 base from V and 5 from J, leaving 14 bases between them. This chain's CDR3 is CSVEARGGGETQYF. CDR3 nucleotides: TGCAGCGTTGAAGCCAGGGGCGGTGGTGAGACCCAGTACTTC.

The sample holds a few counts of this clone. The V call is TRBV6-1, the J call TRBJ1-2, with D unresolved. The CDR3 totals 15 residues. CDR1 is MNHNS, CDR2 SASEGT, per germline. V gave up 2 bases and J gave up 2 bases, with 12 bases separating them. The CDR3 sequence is CASSEFADRNYGYTF. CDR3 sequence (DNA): TGTGCCAGCAGTGAATTCGCAGACCGGAACTATGGCTACACCTTC.

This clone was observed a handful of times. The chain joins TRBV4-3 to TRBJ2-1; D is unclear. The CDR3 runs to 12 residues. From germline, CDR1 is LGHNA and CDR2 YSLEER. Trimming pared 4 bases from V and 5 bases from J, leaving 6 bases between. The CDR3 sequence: CASSRTNNEQFF. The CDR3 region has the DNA TGCGCCAGCAGCCGAACTAACAATGAGCAGTTCTTC.

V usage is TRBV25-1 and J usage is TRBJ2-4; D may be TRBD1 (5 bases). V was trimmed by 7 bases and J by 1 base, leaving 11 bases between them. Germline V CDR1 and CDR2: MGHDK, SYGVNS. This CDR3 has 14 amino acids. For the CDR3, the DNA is TGTGCCAGCATGGACACCTCCGCCAAAAACATTCAGTACTTC. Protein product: CASMDTSAKNIQYF.

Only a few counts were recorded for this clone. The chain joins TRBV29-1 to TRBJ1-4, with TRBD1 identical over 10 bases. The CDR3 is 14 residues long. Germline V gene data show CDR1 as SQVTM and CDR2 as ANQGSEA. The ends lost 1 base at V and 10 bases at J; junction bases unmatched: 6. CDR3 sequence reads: CSVEAGQGSRKLFF. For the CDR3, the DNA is TGCAGCGTTGAAGCGGGACAGGGGTCGAGAAAACTGTTTTTT.

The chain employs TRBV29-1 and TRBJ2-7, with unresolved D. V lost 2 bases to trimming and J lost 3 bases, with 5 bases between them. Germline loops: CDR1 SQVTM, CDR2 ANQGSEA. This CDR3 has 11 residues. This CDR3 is CSVEFGYEQYF. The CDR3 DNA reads TGCAGCGTTGAATTTGGCTACGAGCAGTACTTC.

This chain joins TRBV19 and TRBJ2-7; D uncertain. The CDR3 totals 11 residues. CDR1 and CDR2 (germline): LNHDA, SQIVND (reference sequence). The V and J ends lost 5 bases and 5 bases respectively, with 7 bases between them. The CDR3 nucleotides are TGTGCCAGTAGTGCCAGTAACGAGCAGTACTTC. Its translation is CASSASNEQYF. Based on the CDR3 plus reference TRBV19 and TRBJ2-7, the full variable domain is DGGITQSPKYLFRKEGQNVTLSCEQNLNHDAMYWYRQDPGQGLRLIYYSQIVNDFQKGDIAEGYSVSREKKESFPLTVTSAQKNPTAFYLCASSASNEQYFGPGTRLTVT.

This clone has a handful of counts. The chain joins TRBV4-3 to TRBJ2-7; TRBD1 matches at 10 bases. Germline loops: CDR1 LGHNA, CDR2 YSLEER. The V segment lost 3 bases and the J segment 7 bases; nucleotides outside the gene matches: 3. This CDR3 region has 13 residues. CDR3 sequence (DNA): TGCGCCAGCAGCCAGGGACAGGGGAGGGAGCAGTACTTC. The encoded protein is CASSQGQGREQYF.

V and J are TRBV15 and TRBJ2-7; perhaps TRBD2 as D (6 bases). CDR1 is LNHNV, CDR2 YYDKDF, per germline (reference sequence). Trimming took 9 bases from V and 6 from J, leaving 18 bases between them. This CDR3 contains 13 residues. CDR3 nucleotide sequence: TGTGCCACAAGGGAGGCTTCCCGATCCGAGCAGTACTTC. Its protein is CATREASRSEQYF.

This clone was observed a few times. For the CDR3, the DNA is TGTGCCAGCAGCGCGGGTAAAACTGAAGCTTTCTTT. Amino acid sequence: CASSAGKTEAFF. The chain recombines TRBV9 with TRBJ1-1; no reliable D call. CDR3 length: 12 residues. The germline V gene encodes CDR1 SGDLS and CDR2 YYNGEE. Trimming pared 3 bases from V and 5 bases from J, leaving 8 bases between.

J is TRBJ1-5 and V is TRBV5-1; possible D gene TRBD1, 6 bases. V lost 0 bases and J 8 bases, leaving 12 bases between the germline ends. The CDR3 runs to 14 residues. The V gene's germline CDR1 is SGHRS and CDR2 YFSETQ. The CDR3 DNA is TGCGCCAGCAGCTTGGCAGGGGATAAGGAGCCCCAGCATTTT. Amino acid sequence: CASSLAGDKEPQHF.

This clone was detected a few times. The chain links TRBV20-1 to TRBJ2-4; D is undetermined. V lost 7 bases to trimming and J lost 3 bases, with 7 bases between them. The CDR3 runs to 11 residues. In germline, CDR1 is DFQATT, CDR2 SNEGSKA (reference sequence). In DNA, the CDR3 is TGCAGTGGACTTTTCAAAAACATTCAGTACTTC. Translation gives CSGLFKNIQYF.

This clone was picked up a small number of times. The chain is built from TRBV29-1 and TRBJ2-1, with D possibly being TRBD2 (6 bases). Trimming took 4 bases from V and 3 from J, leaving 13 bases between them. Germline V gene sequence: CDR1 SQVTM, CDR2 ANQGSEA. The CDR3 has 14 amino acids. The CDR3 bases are TGCAGCGTTGCTTACTGGGGGGACTACAATGAGCAGTTCTTC. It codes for CSVAYWGDYNEQFF.

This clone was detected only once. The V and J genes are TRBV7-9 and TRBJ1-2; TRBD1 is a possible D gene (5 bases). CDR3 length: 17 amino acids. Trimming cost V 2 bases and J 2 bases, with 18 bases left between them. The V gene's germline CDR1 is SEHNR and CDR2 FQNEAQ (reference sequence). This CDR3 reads CASSLSRVSNGNYGYTF. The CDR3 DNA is TGTGCCAGCAGCTTAAGCAGGGTCTCAAACGGGAACTATGGCTACACCTTC.

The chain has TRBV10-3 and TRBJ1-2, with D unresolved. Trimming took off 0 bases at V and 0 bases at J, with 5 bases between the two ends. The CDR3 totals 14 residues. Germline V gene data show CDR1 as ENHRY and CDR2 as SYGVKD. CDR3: CAISESPSNYGYTF. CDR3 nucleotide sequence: TGTGCCATCAGTGAGTCCCCATCTAACTATGGCTACACCTTC.

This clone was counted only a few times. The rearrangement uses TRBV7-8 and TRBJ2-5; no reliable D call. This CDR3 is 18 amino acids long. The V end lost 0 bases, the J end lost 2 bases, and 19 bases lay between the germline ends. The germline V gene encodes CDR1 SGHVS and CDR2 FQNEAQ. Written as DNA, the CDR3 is TGTGCCAGCAGCTTAGCGCTCTTGTCTGAAGTTCCTCAAGAGACCCAGTACTTC. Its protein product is CASSLALLSEVPQETQYF.

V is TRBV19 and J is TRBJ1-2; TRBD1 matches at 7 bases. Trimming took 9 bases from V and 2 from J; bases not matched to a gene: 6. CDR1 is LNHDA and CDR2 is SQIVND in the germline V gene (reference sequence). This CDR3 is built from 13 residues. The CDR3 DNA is TGTGCCAGCCGGGACAGCTCCAACTATGGCTACACCTTC. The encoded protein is CASRDSSNYGYTF.

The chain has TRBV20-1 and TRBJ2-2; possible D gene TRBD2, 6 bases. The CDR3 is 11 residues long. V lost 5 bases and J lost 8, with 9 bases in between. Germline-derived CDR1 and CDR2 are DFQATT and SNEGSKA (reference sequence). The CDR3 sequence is CSAPRGGELFF. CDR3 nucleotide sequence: TGCAGTGCTCCTCGGGGGGGGGAGCTGTTTTTT.

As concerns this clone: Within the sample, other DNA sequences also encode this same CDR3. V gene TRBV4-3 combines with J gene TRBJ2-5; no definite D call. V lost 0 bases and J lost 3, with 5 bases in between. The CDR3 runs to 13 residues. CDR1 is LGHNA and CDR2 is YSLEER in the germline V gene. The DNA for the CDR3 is TGCGCCAGCAGCCAAGATGTGGAAGAGACCCAGTACTTC. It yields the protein CASSQDVEETQYF.

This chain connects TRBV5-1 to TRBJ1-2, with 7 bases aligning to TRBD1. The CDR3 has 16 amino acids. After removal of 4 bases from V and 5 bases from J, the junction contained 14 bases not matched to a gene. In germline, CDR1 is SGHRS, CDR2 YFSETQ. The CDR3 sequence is CASSPTGTEPLYGYTF. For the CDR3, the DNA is TGCGCCAGCAGCCCGACCGGGACAGAACCACTTTATGGCTACACCTTC.

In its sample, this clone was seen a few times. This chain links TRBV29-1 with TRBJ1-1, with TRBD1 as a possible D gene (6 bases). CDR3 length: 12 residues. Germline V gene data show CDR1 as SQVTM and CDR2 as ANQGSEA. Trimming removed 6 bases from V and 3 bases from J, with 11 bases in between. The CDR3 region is CSVQHRDTEAFF. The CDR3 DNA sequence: TGCAGCGTCCAACACAGGGACACTGAAGCTTTCTTT.

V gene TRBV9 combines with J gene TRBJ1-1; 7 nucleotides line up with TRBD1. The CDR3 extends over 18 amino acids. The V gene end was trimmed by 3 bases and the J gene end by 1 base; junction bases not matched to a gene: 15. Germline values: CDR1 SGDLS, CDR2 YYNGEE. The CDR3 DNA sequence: TGTGCCAGCAGCGAGGGCTCGATGACAGGGCGGTCGAACACTGAAGCTTTCTTT. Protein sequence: CASSEGSMTGRSNTEAFF.

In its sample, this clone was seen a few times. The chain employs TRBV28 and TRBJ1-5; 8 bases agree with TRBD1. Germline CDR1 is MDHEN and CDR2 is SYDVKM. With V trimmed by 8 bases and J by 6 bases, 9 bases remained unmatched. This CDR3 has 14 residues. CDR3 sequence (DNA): TGTGCCAGCTGTCCGACAGGGGTAGTTCAGCCCCAGCATTTT. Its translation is CASCPTGVVQPQHF. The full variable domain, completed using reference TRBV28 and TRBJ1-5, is DVKVTQSSRYLVKRTGEKVFLECVQDMDHENMFWYRQDPGLGLRLIYFSYDVKMKEKGDIPEGYSVSREKKERFSLILESASTNQTSMYLCASCPTGVVQPQHFGDGTRLSIL.

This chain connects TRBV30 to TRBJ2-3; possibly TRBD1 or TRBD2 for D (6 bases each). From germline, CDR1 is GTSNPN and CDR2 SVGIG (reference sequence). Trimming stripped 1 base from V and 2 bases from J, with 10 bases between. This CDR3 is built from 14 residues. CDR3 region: CAWSGGGNTDTQYF. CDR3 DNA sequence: TGTGCCTGGAGTGGAGGGGGGAACACAGATACGCAGTATTTT.

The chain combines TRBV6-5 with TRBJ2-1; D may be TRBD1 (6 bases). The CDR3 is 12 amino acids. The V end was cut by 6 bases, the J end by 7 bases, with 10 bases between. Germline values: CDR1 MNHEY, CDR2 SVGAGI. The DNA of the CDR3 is TGTGCCAGCAGCGGACAGACAAATGAGCAGTTCTTC. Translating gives CASSGQTNEQFF.

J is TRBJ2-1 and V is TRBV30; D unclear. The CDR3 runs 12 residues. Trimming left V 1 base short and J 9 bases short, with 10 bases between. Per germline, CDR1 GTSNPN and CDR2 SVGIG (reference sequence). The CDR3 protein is CAWSAVGPEQFF. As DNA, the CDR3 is TGTGCCTGGAGTGCTGTGGGCCCTGAGCAGTTCTTC.

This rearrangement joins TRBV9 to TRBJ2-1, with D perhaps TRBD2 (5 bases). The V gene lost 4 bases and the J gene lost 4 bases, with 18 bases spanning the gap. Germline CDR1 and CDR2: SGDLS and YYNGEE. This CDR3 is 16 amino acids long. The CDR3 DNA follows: TGTGCCAGCAGCCCCAGTGGGAGTCTGTCGTACAATGAGCAGTTCTTC. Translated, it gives CASSPSGSLSYNEQFF.